What follows are 23 T cell receptor beta chains derived from one specimen sequenced in a study of blood T cells in healthy people across ages. Sample-barcoded 5' priming and a J-beta primer mix drove a second PCR of about 7 to 11 cycles. TCRdb ran MiXCR on the 5' RACE reads and lists one entry per CDR3 protein. The table records about 730,000 distinct CDR3 sequences, around 40% of them present only once. The sample comprised blood. The receptors were gathered from a woman aged 55-70 years in good health.

The chain couples TRBV28 to TRBJ2-4; D possibly corresponds to TRBD1 (6 bases). The DNA matches TRBJ2-7 better at its end, which makes the J call doubtful. CDR3 length: 14 amino acids. Looked up from germline, CDR1 is MDHEN and CDR2 is SYDVKM. The CDR3 loop reads CASSARGGNYEQYF. DNA for the CDR3: TGTGCCAGCAGTGCCCGAGGGGGAAATTACGAGCAGTACTTC.

Regarding this clonotype: A much larger clone differs by one base, so this may be a read error. The CDR3 loop is CSASATGVGNEQYF. CDR3 nucleotides: TGCAGTGCTAGTGCGACAGGGGTAGGGAATGAGCAGTACTTC. This sequence joins TRBV20-1 and TRBJ2-5; 8 nucleotides agree with TRBD1. Trimming removed 3 bases from V and 11 bases from J; junction bases left unmatched: 14. Germline assignment: CDR1 DFQATT and CDR2 SNEGSKA (reference sequence). The CDR3 extends over 14 amino acids.

Only a few counts were recorded for this clonotype. This sequence joins TRBV28 and TRBJ1-2; a possible D gene is TRBD1 (6 bases). V shed 3 bases and J shed 5 bases, with 16 bases lying between them. Looked up from germline, CDR1 is MDHEN and CDR2 is SYDVKM. The length of the CDR3 is 15 residues. CDR3 sequence: CASSLQARGGYGYTF. The CDR3 nucleotides are TGTGCCAGCAGTTTGCAAGCCAGGGGAGGTTATGGCTACACCTTC.

V gene TRBV5-1 combines with J gene TRBJ1-1; D is uncertain. CDR1 is SGHRS, CDR2 YFSETQ, per germline. Trimming removed 0 bases at V and 1 base at J, with 10 bases between. The CDR3 is 15 residues long. CDR3 coding DNA: TGCGCCAGCAGCTTGGAGGTAACCGGGAACACTGAAGCTTTCTTT. It encodes CASSLEVTGNTEAFF.

This chain links TRBV6-2 or TRBV6-3 with TRBJ2-7, with D perhaps matching TRBD2 (5 bases). Trimming removed 7 bases at V and 4 bases at J, with 17 bases between. CDR1 and CDR2 (germline): MNHEY, SVGEGT. CDR3 length: 14 amino acids. CDR3 sequence: CASTDPDSRYEQYF. The CDR3 DNA reads TGTGCCAGCACCGACCCGGACTCTCGATACGAGCAGTACTTC.

V and J are TRBV29-1 and TRBJ1-3, with a possible D match to TRBD1 (6 bases). The germline CDR1 and CDR2 sequences are SQVTM and ANQGSEA. The germline V and J ends were trimmed by 2 bases and 4 bases, with 12 bases remaining between them. The CDR3 covers 14 residues. CDR3 nucleotides: TGCAGCGTTGAAAAGACTGGACAGGGAAACACCATATATTTT. This gives the protein CSVEKTGQGNTIYF.

This clonotype was seen more than once but under ten times. This sequence joins TRBV7-3 and TRBJ2-7, with D perhaps being TRBD1 or TRBD2 (6 bases each). V was clipped by 4 bases and J by 3 bases, with 16 bases between them. CDR1 is SGHTA and CDR2 is FQGTGA in the germline V gene. This CDR3 has 15 amino acids. The CDR3 protein is CASSSGVGGHYEQYF. CDR3 sequence (DNA): TGTGCCAGCAGCTCCGGTGTGGGGGGCCACTACGAGCAGTACTTC.

This clonotype has only a few counts. The V gene is TRBV6-6, the J gene TRBJ1-4; the match to TRBD1 covers 7 bases. Trimming took 5 bases from V and 8 from J; bases not matched to a gene: 8. The CDR3 totals 14 residues. Germline V CDR1 and CDR2: MNHNY, SVGAGI (reference sequence). CDR3 region: CASSLRDSKEKLFF. CDR3 coding DNA: TGTGCCAGCAGTCTCCGGGACAGTAAAGAAAAACTGTTTTTT.

J is TRBJ2-3 and V is TRBV20-1; 10 bases map to TRBD2. V was pared by 5 bases and J by 6 bases, with 8 bases of the junction left unmatched. This CDR3 is built from 14 residues. The V gene's germline CDR1 is DFQATT and CDR2 SNEGSKA (reference sequence). The CDR3 region is CSAPPAGGRDTQYF. The CDR3 DNA reads TGCAGTGCTCCCCCAGCGGGGGGGCGTGATACGCAGTATTTT.

This clonotype was detected ten times or more. This chain joins TRBV7-9 and TRBJ2-1; D unresolved. The germline V and J ends were trimmed by 1 base and 3 bases, with 7 bases remaining between them. This CDR3 contains 14 residues. Germline V CDR1 and CDR2: SEHNR, FQNEAQ (reference sequence). In DNA form, the CDR3 reads TGTGCCAGCAGCTTAGAGGCTGGCTACAATGAGCAGTTCTTC. It encodes CASSLEAGYNEQFF.

This clonotype was observed a single time. V and J are TRBV7-6 and TRBJ2-1; possibly TRBD1 or TRBD2 for D (5 bases each). This CDR3 comprises 16 residues. V shed 2 bases and J shed 8 bases, with 19 bases lying between them. CDR1 is SGHVS, CDR2 FNYEAQ, per germline. The CDR3 nucleotides read TGTGCCAGCAGCTTAACCTTGGAGAACCGGGGCCATGAGCAGTTCTTC. Translated: CASSLTLENRGHEQFF. The full variable domain, completed using reference TRBV7-6 and TRBJ2-1, is GAGVSQSPRYKVTKRGQDVALRCDPISGHVSLYWYRQALGQGPEFLTYFNYEAQQDKSGLPNDRFSAERPEGSISTLTIQRTEQRDSAMYRCASSLTLENRGHEQFFGPGTRLTVL.

The rearrangement uses TRBV5-1 and TRBJ1-1; D is undetermined. V was pared by 3 bases and J by 3 bases, with 9 bases between. Germline loops: CDR1 SGHRS, CDR2 YFSETQ. The CDR3 contains 13 residues. This CDR3 reads CASSSMGDTEAFF. In DNA form, the CDR3 reads TGCGCCAGCAGCTCCATGGGCGACACTGAAGCTTTCTTT. Full variable domain (missing parts from reference TRBV5-1 and TRBJ1-1): KAGVTQTPRYLIKTRGQQVTLSCSPISGHRSVSWYQQTPGQGLQFLFEYFSETQRNKGNFPGRFSGRQFSNSRSEMNVSTLELGDSALYLCASSSMGDTEAFFGQGTRLTVV.

V usage is TRBV10-3 and J usage is TRBJ2-3; a weak D match, TRBD1 (6 bases). The CDR3 length is 12 residues. CDR1 is ENHRY, CDR2 SYGVKD, per germline. Trimming removed 4 bases at V and 4 bases at J, with 6 bases between. The CDR3 bases are TGTGCCATCAGTGCAGGGGCAGATACGCAGTATTTT. Translated: CAISAGADTQYF.

This clonotype appeared a few times. The rearrangement links TRBV28 to TRBJ2-4, with 7 bases aligning to TRBD1. Germline V gene data show CDR1 as MDHEN and CDR2 as SYDVKM. The CDR3 is 14 amino acids. J lost 3 bases, V lost 6 bases, and 5 bases had no gene match. This chain's CDR3 is CASRDGQVKNIQYF. In DNA form, the CDR3 reads TGTGCCAGCAGGGATGGACAGGTCAAAAACATTCAGTACTTC. Variable domain in full (rest from reference TRBV28 and TRBJ2-4): DVKVTQSSRYLVKRTGEKVFLECVQDMDHENMFWYRQDPGLGLRLIYFSYDVKMKEKGDIPEGYSVSREKKERFSLILESASTNQTSMYLCASRDGQVKNIQYFGAGTRLSVL.

The V and J genes are TRBV18 and TRBJ2-5, with 9 bases fitting TRBD1. The DNA end lines up better with TRBJ2-7; the J call may be wrong. This CDR3 contains 14 residues. CDR1 and CDR2 from the germline V gene are KGHSH and LQKENI. In DNA, the CDR3 is TGTGCCAGCTCGTCCGGGACAGGGATGTCCGAGCAGTACTTC. Translation: CASSSGTGMSEQYF.

The chain is built from TRBV7-3 and TRBJ2-7; the D is unclear. V shed 1 base and J shed 7 bases, with 20 bases lying between them. The germline V gene encodes CDR1 SGHTA and CDR2 FQGTGA. The CDR3 is 16 amino acids. The CDR3 reads CASSLIRVISYNEQYF. The CDR3 DNA reads TGTGCCAGCAGCTTAATCCGGGTTATCTCCTACAATGAGCAGTACTTC. Drawing the rest from reference TRBV7-3 and TRBJ2-7, the complete variable domain is GAGVSQTPSNKVTEKGKYVELRCDPISGHTALYWYRQSLGQGPEFLIYFQGTGAADDSGLPNDRFFAVRPEGSVSTLKIQRTERGDSAVYLCASSLIRVISYNEQYFGPGTRLTVT.

This clonotype was recorded many times. The chain is built from TRBV29-1 and TRBJ2-6; D might be TRBD1 or TRBD2, each matching 5 bases. Looked up from germline, CDR1 is SQVTM and CDR2 is ANQGSEA. V dropped 3 bases and J dropped 4 bases, with 10 bases sitting between them. The CDR3 is 14 amino acids. The CDR3 sequence: CSVEAGTGANVLTF. The CDR3 region has the DNA TGCAGCGTTGAGGCAGGGACCGGGGCCAACGTCCTGACTTTC.

This chain links TRBV4-3 with TRBJ2-1; D is undetermined. Trimming removed 2 bases at V and 0 bases at J, with 17 bases between. Germline CDR1 reads LGHNA; CDR2 reads YSLEER. The CDR3 runs to 18 residues. The chain's CDR3 is CASSQFTIGRLSYNEQFF. The CDR3 coding sequence is TGCGCCAGCAGCCAATTTACGATCGGACGCCTCTCCTACAATGAGCAGTTCTTC.

V is TRBV12-3 or TRBV12-4 and J is TRBJ2-1, with D unclear. The V end lost 6 bases, the J end lost 8 bases, and 20 bases lay between the germline ends. The CDR3 is 15 residues long. The CDR3 spells CASSRPNDGTDEQFF. CDR3 bases: TGTGCCAGCAGCCGCCCTAATGACGGTACCGATGAGCAGTTCTTC.

CDR3 amino acids: CASSPWTSGRYNEQFF. The DNA for the CDR3 is TGTGCCAGCAGTCCGTGGACTAGCGGGAGGTACAATGAGCAGTTCTTC. The chain couples TRBV27 to TRBJ2-1; 14 bases align to TRBD2. The CDR3 covers 16 residues. Germline trimming cut 5 bases from V and 4 bases from J; bases unmatched to any gene: 4. The V gene's germline CDR1 is MNHEY and CDR2 SMNVEV (reference sequence).

The chain has TRBV5-6 and TRBJ2-7; a weak D match, TRBD1 (6 bases). This CDR3 region has 14 residues. The V end was cut by 0 bases, the J end by 2 bases, with 9 bases between. From germline, CDR1 is SGHDT and CDR2 YYEEEE. CDR3: CASSLGQATYEQYF. The CDR3 DNA reads as TGTGCCAGCAGCTTGGGACAGGCCACCTACGAGCAGTACTTC.

In this sample, this clonotype turned up many times. CDR3 loop: CASTLTGTGYYEQYF. The CDR3 DNA reads TGTGCCAGCACCCTAACCGGGACAGGGTACTACGAGCAGTACTTC. The chain has TRBV6-2 or TRBV6-3 and TRBJ2-7, with 9 bases aligning to TRBD1. V shed 7 bases, J shed 3 bases, and the junction held 10 bases outside the gene matches. Germline CDR1 MNHEY, CDR2 SVGEGT. This CDR3 contains 15 residues.

In DNA, the CDR3 is TGTGCCAGCAGCTTAGCCGGACTGGGGAGCACAGATACGCAGTATTTT. This sequence encodes CASSLAGLGSTDTQYF. The chain uses TRBV11-1 and TRBJ2-3, with D possibly being TRBD2 (5 bases). Germline assignment: CDR1 SGHAT and CDR2 FQDESV (reference sequence). The V gene lost 0 bases and the J gene lost 0 bases, with 10 bases spanning the gap. The CDR3 has 16 residues.